The 8 T cell receptor beta chains presented below share a single source sample, sequenced in a study of blood T cell repertoires in COVID-19. Clones were read by immunoSEQ multiplex PCR, and TCRdb kept only the in-frame ones, dropping some. The sample consists of roughly 200,000 clones, about four fifths of them appearing once. Sequences were obtained from peripheral blood. These receptors originate from a man aged 40-50 years with active or convalescent COVID-19.

The chain joins TRBV5-6 to TRBJ1-2; D is unclear. Trimming took off 0 bases at V and 0 bases at J, with 6 bases between the two ends. Per germline, CDR1 SGHDT and CDR2 YYEEEE. The CDR3 loop spans 14 amino acids. The DNA for the CDR3 is TGTGCCAGCAGCTTGGCTATAGCTAACTATGGCTACACCTTC. The encoded protein is CASSLAIANYGYTF.

The V gene is TRBV5-1, the J gene TRBJ2-2, with D possibly being TRBD2 (5 bases). V gave up 2 bases and J gave up 4 bases, with 9 bases separating them. From germline, CDR1 is SGHRS and CDR2 YFSETQ. The CDR3 is 14 residues long. The CDR3 nucleotides read TGCGCCAGCAGCTTACCGGGGTCCACCGGGGAGCTGTTTTTT. Translated: CASSLPGSTGELFF.

V usage is TRBV2 and J usage is TRBJ2-3; TRBD1 might be the D (5 bases). V lost 6 bases to trimming and J lost 4 bases, with 17 bases between them. The length of the CDR3 is 15 residues. CDR1 is SNHLY, CDR2 FYNNEI, per germline. In DNA, the CDR3 is TGTGCCAGCAGGGGAAGGGGTACCTTTCCAGATACGCAGTATTTT. This sequence encodes CASRGRGTFPDTQYF.

In its sample, this clone was seen many times. The chain combines TRBV6-5 with TRBJ2-5; maybe TRBD1 (5 bases). Trimming left V 8 bases short and J 7 bases short, with 11 bases between. Germline V gene sequence: CDR1 MNHEY, CDR2 SVGAGI. This CDR3 contains 11 residues. In DNA form, the CDR3 reads TGTGCCAGCGGTCCAGGGTTGACCCAGTACTTC. This gives the protein CASGPGLTQYF.

V is TRBV6-5 and J is TRBJ1-6; D is possibly TRBD1 (5 bases). CDR3 length equals 15 residues. From germline, CDR1 is MNHEY and CDR2 SVGAGI. V shed 5 bases and J shed 9 bases, with 17 bases lying between them. The CDR3 loop is CASSLDPGGSSPLHF. In nucleotides, the CDR3 is TGTGCCAGCAGTCTTGATCCCGGGGGAAGTTCACCCCTCCACTTT.

V usage is TRBV6-4 and J usage is TRBJ2-3, with a weak D call TRBD2 (5 bases). CDR1 is MRHNA, CDR2 SNTAGT, per germline. This CDR3 is built from 13 residues. The V and J ends lost 2 bases and 9 bases respectively, with 12 bases between them. CDR3 sequence reads: CASSDGNTGTQYF. For the CDR3, the DNA is TGTGCCAGCAGTGACGGCAACACGGGGACGCAGTATTTT.

A word on this clone: The sample carries other DNA sequences with the same CDR3. This rearrangement joins TRBV6-5 to TRBJ1-5; D unclear. The CDR3 runs 14 residues. The V and J ends lost 2 bases and 3 bases respectively, with 8 bases between them. Germline loops: CDR1 MNHEY, CDR2 SVGAGI. The CDR3 sequence: CASSYSENNQPQHF. In nucleotides, the CDR3 is TGTGCCAGCAGTTACAGCGAGAACAATCAGCCCCAGCATTTT.

CDR3 DNA: TGTGCCAGCTCAAGATCGGGACAGGGTGGTGCCACTGAAGCTTTCTTT. Amino acids: CASSRSGQGGATEAFF. The rearrangement links TRBV18 to TRBJ1-1; 9 positions match TRBD1. Germline CDR1 and CDR2: KGHSH and LQKENI. The CDR3 has 16 amino acids. J was trimmed by 4 bases and V by 5 bases; bases with no gene match: 11. Supplemented by reference TRBV18 and TRBJ1-1, the full variable domain reads NAGVMQNPRHLVRRRGQEARLRCSPMKGHSHVYWYRQLPEEGLKFMVYLQKENIIDESGMPKERFSAEFPKEGPSILRIQQVVRGDSAAYFCASSRSGQGGATEAFFGQGTRLTVV.